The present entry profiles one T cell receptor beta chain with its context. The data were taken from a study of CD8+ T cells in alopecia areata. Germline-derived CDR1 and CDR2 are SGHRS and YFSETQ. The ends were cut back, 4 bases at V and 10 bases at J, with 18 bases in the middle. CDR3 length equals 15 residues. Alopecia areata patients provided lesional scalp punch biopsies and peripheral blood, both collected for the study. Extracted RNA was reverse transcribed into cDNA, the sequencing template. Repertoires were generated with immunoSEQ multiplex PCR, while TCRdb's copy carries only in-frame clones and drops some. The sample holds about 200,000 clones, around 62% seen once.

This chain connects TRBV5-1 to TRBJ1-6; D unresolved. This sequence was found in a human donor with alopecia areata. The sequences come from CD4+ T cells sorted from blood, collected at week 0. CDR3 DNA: TGCGCCAGCAGCCCCTCGGCGACGGAGGACTCACCCCTCCACTTT. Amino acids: CASSPSATEDSPLHF. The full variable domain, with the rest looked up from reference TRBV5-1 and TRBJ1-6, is KAGVTQTPRYLIKTRGQQVTLSCSPISGHRSVSWYQQTPGQGLQFLFEYFSETQRNKGNFPGRFSGRQFSNSRSEMNVSTLELGDSALYLCASSPSATEDSPLHFGNGTRLTVT.